A single sample gave rise to the 7 T cell receptor beta chains below, sequenced in a study of radiotherapy plus CTLA-4 blockade in lung cancer. Using immunoSEQ multiplex PCR, the repertoire was profiled, and TCRdb retains in-frame clones only, with some absent. Of around 120,000 clones in the sample, just under 80% were seen once. Sample: peripheral blood, taken from a patient treated with radiotherapy plus ipilimumab. The receptors were gathered from a human donor with non-small cell lung cancer who had a partial response to radiotherapy plus ipilimumab.

This clone was detected once. The chain joins TRBV19 to TRBJ1-1; 7 positions match TRBD1. Germline values: CDR1 LNHDA, CDR2 SQIVND (reference sequence). With V trimmed by 5 bases and J by 4 bases, 4 bases remained unmatched. The CDR3 extends over 13 amino acids. The CDR3 coding sequence is TGTGCCAGTAGTCTTACAGGGGCCACTGAAGCTTTCTTT. Residues: CASSLTGATEAFF.

This clone is deemed medium-sized. The J gene is TRBJ2-2, the V gene TRBV2; 9 positions agree with TRBD1. J gave up 1 base and V 4 bases, and 4 bases lay outside the gene matches. Germline CDR1 is SNHLY and CDR2 is FYNNEI. This CDR3 is 16 amino acids long. DNA of the CDR3: TGTGCCAGCAGTGGGGGGACAGGGTTGAACACCGGGGAGCTGTTTTTT. Its translation: CASSGGTGLNTGELFF.

The chain carries TRBV10-2 and TRBJ2-4; TRBD2 aligns across 8 bases. CDR1 WSHSY and CDR2 SAAADI come from the germline V gene. V was pared by 0 bases and J by 3 bases, with 10 bases of the junction left unmatched. This CDR3 is 18 amino acids long. Here the CDR3 DNA reads TGCGCCAGCAGTGAGTCGTCCTTTAGCGGGACTGGCAAAAACATTCAGTACTTC. Translation: CASSESSFSGTGKNIQYF.

The chain joins TRBV4-2 to TRBJ2-1, with 7 nucleotides matching TRBD2. The V and J ends lost 4 bases and 8 bases, in that order; junction bases with no gene match: 17. This CDR3 is 17 amino acids long. In germline, CDR1 is LGHNA, CDR2 YNFKEQ. The CDR3 sequence is CASSRVSLAGSLDEQFF. The CDR3 DNA is TGTGCCAGCAGCCGAGTATCTTTAGCGGGCTCTCTGGATGAGCAGTTCTTC.

The chain uses TRBV7-9 and TRBJ2-1; TRBD2 matches at 8 bases. This CDR3 has 17 residues. V trimming: 2 bases; J trimming: 4 bases; junction bases outside the gene matches: 10. Germline loops: CDR1 SEHNR, CDR2 FQNEAQ (reference sequence). This CDR3 reads CASSLPPAGVIYNEQFF. For the CDR3, the DNA is TGTGCCAGCAGCTTACCCCCAGCGGGGGTCATATACAATGAGCAGTTCTTC. Based on the CDR3 plus reference TRBV7-9 and TRBJ2-1, the full variable domain is DTGVSQNPRHKITKRGQNVTFRCDPISEHNRLYWYRQTLGQGPEFLTYFQNEAQLEKSRLLSDRFSAERPKGSFSTLEIQRTEQGDSAMYLCASSLPPAGVIYNEQFFGPGTRLTVL.

This rearrangement joins TRBV5-1 to TRBJ1-2, with D maybe TRBD1 (6 bases). From germline, CDR1 is SGHRS and CDR2 YFSETQ. This CDR3 has 13 amino acids. V gave up 1 base and J gave up 4 bases, with 8 bases separating them. CDR3 region: CASSLSGVYGYTF. The CDR3 nucleotides are TGCGCCAGCAGCTTGTCAGGGGTCTATGGCTACACCTTC.

This rearrangement joins TRBV28 to TRBJ1-1; TRBD1 aligns across 8 bases. The CDR3 has 18 residues. V trimming: 5 bases; J trimming: 0 bases; junction bases outside the gene matches: 14. The germline CDR1 and CDR2 sequences are MDHEN and SYDVKM. The CDR3 spells CASSPLSWWDRMNTEAFF. For the CDR3, the DNA is TGTGCCAGCAGTCCTCTTTCTTGGTGGGACAGGATGAACACTGAAGCTTTCTTT.